The rows below give T cell receptor beta chains drawn from one sample of a study of blood T cell repertoires in COVID-19. Only in-frame clones appear in the TCRdb table, and some are missing; sequencing was by immunoSEQ multiplex PCR. The repertoire holds 52,000 or so clones, with over 80% as singletons. Sample: peripheral blood. These receptors were obtained from a man in his forties with acute or convalescent COVID-19. Each CDR3 is given without its conserved first and last residue. The D gene is left open where the match is weak.

cdr3_aa: ASSPYRLAGGPTGELF
v_call: TRBV18
j_call: TRBJ2-2
d_call: TRBD2

cdr3_aa: ASSQIAGANEQF
v_call: TRBV4-2
j_call: TRBJ2-1
d_call: TRBD2

cdr3_aa: ASSEHRGRGEAF
v_call: TRBV6-1
j_call: TRBJ1-1
d_call: TRBD1

cdr3_aa: ASSFGRSAYEQY
v_call: TRBV12-1
j_call: TRBJ2-7
d_call: -

cdr3_aa: ASSLQTNEKLF
v_call: TRBV5-1
j_call: TRBJ1-4
d_call: -

cdr3_aa: ATSRFRDKNQPQH
v_call: TRBV15
j_call: TRBJ1-5
d_call: -

cdr3_aa: AWSVQKGSYNSPLH
v_call: TRBV30
j_call: TRBJ1-6
d_call: -

cdr3_aa: ASSPPGQGREAF
v_call: TRBV6-6
j_call: TRBJ1-1
d_call: TRBD1

cdr3_aa: ASSLGSTGPTGELF
v_call: TRBV5-4
j_call: TRBJ2-2
d_call: -

cdr3_aa: AAQRTNGANVLT
v_call: TRBV28
j_call: TRBJ2-6
d_call: -

cdr3_aa: ASSGDSSSPLH
v_call: TRBV2
j_call: TRBJ1-6
d_call: TRBD1

cdr3_aa: ASSLLASGRTADTQY
v_call: TRBV7-6
j_call: TRBJ2-3
d_call: TRBD2

cdr3_aa: ASSLTYSNQPQH
v_call: TRBV13
j_call: TRBJ1-5
d_call: -

cdr3_aa: ASSFSSYEQY
v_call: TRBV14
j_call: TRBJ2-7
d_call: -

cdr3_aa: ASSLQGGTQY
v_call: TRBV12-3/TRBV12-4
j_call: TRBJ2-5
d_call: -

cdr3_aa: ASSQEQAGVGDTQY
v_call: TRBV3-1/TRBV3-2
j_call: TRBJ2-3
d_call: -

cdr3_aa: AIRTGTSGYTDTQY
v_call: TRBV10-3
j_call: TRBJ2-3
d_call: TRBD2